This TCR beta chain was found in a study of blood T cell repertoires in COVID-19. Overall study: Whether acute or convalescent, the COVID-19 samples came from the United States, Italy and Spain. T cells, B-cell-depleted T cells, or PBMCs provided the cDNA or gDNA that served as material.

Germline lookup yields CDR1 MNHEY and CDR2 SVGAGI. This CDR3 has 13 amino acids. V was trimmed by 2 bases and J by 2 bases, leaving 6 bases between them. Authors' analysis steps: Estimation of nucleated cell counts relied on the amplification of reference gene primers. TCRdb's copy holds only in-frame clones and misses some; the assay was immunoSEQ multiplex PCR. V and J calls and clone size are as listed in that table; D and trimming were resolved from the DNA. The sample contains about 70,000 clones, approximately 84% of which appear only once. As for this clone: This same CDR3 is encoded by further DNA sequences in the sample.

The sequence came from a human donor in a cohort sampled during active COVID-19. The chain has TRBV6-5 and TRBJ1-2, with D tentatively TRBD1 (6 bases). Sequenced sample: peripheral blood. DNA of the CDR3: TGTGCCAGCAGTTACACAGGGAACTATGGCTACACCTTC. It codes for CASSYTGNYGYTF.